The 25 T cell receptor beta chains in this list originate from one sample, sequenced in a study of T cell changes during pregnancy in multiple sclerosis (dated by TCRdb to the late 2010s). Library method: the immunoSEQ multiplex PCR assay. TCRdb re-hosts the immuneACCESS table, in-frame sequences only. Its copies lack some clones; in the studies checked, an unresolved V gene accounts for under half of them, and the cause for the rest is not known. Counted in this sample were roughly 40,000 clones; approximately 91% of them appeared once. Of the sample, 0.7% to 0.95% falls within the top ten clones. The starting material was CD4+ T cells from peripheral blood mononuclear cells, obtained before pregnancy. These receptors came from a female donor with multiple sclerosis, enrolled in a pregnancy study.

J is TRBJ1-2 and V is TRBV19; D might be TRBD1 (5 bases). Trimming cost V 8 bases and J 8 bases, with 12 bases left between them. This CDR3 has 11 amino acids. Germline V gene data show CDR1 as LNHDA and CDR2 as SQIVND (reference sequence). CDR3 DNA sequence: TGTGCCAGTTGGGGCGGGGACGGCTACACCTTC. It is translated as CASWGGDGYTF.

The J gene is TRBJ1-4, the V gene TRBV5-4; a possible D gene is TRBD1 (5 bases). Per the germline V gene, CDR1 is SGHNT and CDR2 is YYREEE (reference sequence). CDR3 size: 14 residues. Trimming stripped 4 bases from V and 5 bases from J, with 12 bases between. The CDR3 coding sequence is TGTGCCAGCAGCCTTAACCCAGGGAATGAAAAACTGTTTTTT. Amino acid sequence: CASSLNPGNEKLFF.

The chain is built from TRBV7-9 and TRBJ2-7; a possible D gene is TRBD1 (6 bases). Germline V gene data show CDR1 as SEHNR and CDR2 as FQNEAQ (reference sequence). Trimming pared 1 base from V and 6 bases from J, leaving 13 bases between. The CDR3 consists of 14 residues. The CDR3 loop is CASSLGQGPLEQYF. For the CDR3, the DNA is TGTGCCAGCAGCTTAGGGCAGGGGCCCCTCGAGCAGTACTTC.

The J gene is TRBJ2-7, the V gene TRBV7-2; TRBD1 aligns across 9 bases. The CDR3 runs to 15 residues. Trimming cost V 4 bases and J 0 bases; bases outside gene matches: 4. CDR1 is SGHTA, CDR2 FQGNSA, per germline. The CDR3 DNA follows: TGTGCCAGCAGCTCTGGACAGGGGCTCTCCTACGAGCAGTACTTC. It specifies CASSSGQGLSYEQYF.

CDR3 sequence: CASSLVGRGVTEAFF. CDR3 nucleotides: TGTGCCAGCAGCTTGGTGGGCAGGGGGGTCACTGAAGCTTTCTTT. The chain uses TRBV5-6 and TRBJ1-1; 7 nucleotides align to TRBD1. The ends lost 0 bases at V and 4 bases at J; junction bases unmatched: 6. CDR3 size: 15 residues. Germline assignment: CDR1 SGHDT and CDR2 YYEEEE.

This chain connects TRBV14 to TRBJ2-7; no clear D. Germline V CDR1 and CDR2: SGHDN, FVKESK. This CDR3 is built from 12 residues. V was clipped by 2 bases and J by 6 bases, with 8 bases between them. The chain's CDR3 is CASSQIASEQYF. The CDR3 coding sequence is TGTGCCAGCAGCCAAATAGCCAGCGAGCAGTACTTC.

The gene calls are TRBV27 and TRBJ2-3; D is undetermined. Germline CDR1 reads MNHEY; CDR2 reads SMNVEV (reference sequence). The V gene lost 5 bases and the J gene lost 2 bases, with 8 bases spanning the gap. The CDR3 totals 13 residues. The CDR3 DNA reads as TGTGCCAGCAGTCCAGTATTCACAGATACGCAGTATTTT. Protein: CASSPVFTDTQYF.

This sequence joins TRBV6-6 and TRBJ1-4; 7 nucleotides agree with TRBD1. Germline V gene lookup returns CDR1 MNHNY and CDR2 SVGAGI (reference sequence). This CDR3 region has 12 residues. V lost 5 bases, J lost 12 bases, and 6 bases stayed unmatched. CDR3 DNA: TGTGCCAGCAGTAGGGGGACAGCGGAACTGTTTTTT. This sequence encodes CASSRGTAELFF.

The chain recombines TRBV7-2 with TRBJ2-5, with TRBD1 matching over 7 bases. Per germline, CDR1 SGHTA and CDR2 FQGNSA. Losses at the gene ends were 1 base for V and 4 bases for J; bases not matched to a gene: 0. The CDR3 has 13 amino acids. CDR3 residues: CASSLDRGETQYF. CDR3 nucleotide sequence: TGTGCCAGCAGCTTAGACAGGGGAGAGACCCAGTACTTC.

For the CDR3, the DNA is TGTGCCAGCAGGAACAGTTATAATTCACCCCTCCACTTT. Protein: CASRNSYNSPLHF. The chain is built from TRBV6-4 and TRBJ1-6; D is undetermined. CDR1 is MRHNA, CDR2 SNTAGT, per germline. The CDR3 is 13 residues long. Trimming shortened V by 6 bases and J by 4 bases, and 7 bases separated the two germline ends.

The rearrangement joins TRBV15 to TRBJ1-4; unclear D gene. Germline CDR1 is LNHNV and CDR2 is YYDKDF (reference sequence). The CDR3 consists of 13 residues. Trimming removed 0 bases at V and 7 bases at J, with 6 bases between. CDR3 sequence (DNA): TGTGCCACCAGCAGAGATCCCGGTGAAAAACTGTTTTTT. Translation: CATSRDPGEKLFF. The whole variable domain, filled in from reference TRBV15 and TRBJ1-4, reads DAMVIQNPRYQVTQFGKPVTLSCSQTLNHNVMYWYQQKSSQAPKLLFHYYDKDFNNEADTPDNFQSRRPNTSFCFLDIRSPGLGDTAMYLCATSRDPGEKLFFGSGTQLSVL.

This clone was counted only a few times. The chain links TRBV11-2 to TRBJ1-1; perhaps TRBD1 as D (6 bases). The CDR3 loop spans 15 amino acids. Trimming pared 1 base from V and 5 bases from J, leaving 14 bases between. CDR1 and CDR2 from the germline V gene are SGHAT and FQNNGV. This chain's CDR3 is CASSLAPQGRTEAFF. The CDR3, as DNA: TGTGCCAGCAGCTTAGCCCCACAGGGACGGACTGAAGCTTTCTTT.

The rearrangement uses TRBV20-1 and TRBJ2-5; D gene unclear. Germline CDR1 and CDR2: DFQATT and SNEGSKA (reference sequence). The CDR3 is 11 amino acids. The V and J ends lost 4 bases and 2 bases respectively, with 5 bases between them. The CDR3 DNA follows: TGCAGTGCTACAGGACAAGAGACCCAGTACTTC. It translates to CSATGQETQYF.

The rearrangement links TRBV5-5 to TRBJ1-2; D unclear. V dropped 0 bases and J dropped 4 bases, with 7 bases sitting between them. The CDR3 runs 13 residues. In germline, CDR1 is SGHKS, CDR2 YYEKEE (reference sequence). In nucleotides, the CDR3 is TGTGCCAGCAGCTTGGTCAATCCCTATGGCTACACCTTC. Its protein is CASSLVNPYGYTF.

The V call is TRBV7-3, the J call TRBJ2-3; 10 nucleotides agree with TRBD2. CDR3 length: 14 amino acids. From germline, CDR1 is SGHTA and CDR2 FQGTGA. V shed 4 bases and J 6 bases; nucleotides not matched to a gene: 4. In DNA form, the CDR3 reads TGTGCCAGCAGCTACCTAGCGGGGGCGGATACGCAGTATTTT. Amino acid sequence: CASSYLAGADTQYF.

The chain joins TRBV7-2 to TRBJ2-5; 10 nucleotides align to TRBD2. Looked up from germline, CDR1 is SGHTA and CDR2 is FQGNSA. The CDR3 has 19 residues. Trimming at V came to 1 base and at J to 2 bases, leaving 13 bases not matched to a gene. CDR3 amino acids: CASSLVVAGGAPTQETQYF. In nucleotides, the CDR3 is TGTGCCAGCAGCTTAGTGGTAGCGGGGGGCGCACCCACTCAAGAGACCCAGTACTTC.

This sequence joins TRBV4-3 and TRBJ2-1, with a possible D match to TRBD2 (7 bases). This CDR3 comprises 16 residues. Trimming removed 1 base at V and 1 base at J, with 11 bases between. In germline, CDR1 is LGHNA, CDR2 YSLEER. CDR3 loop: CASSQGGRGSYNEQFF. The CDR3 DNA is TGCGCCAGCAGCCAAGGGGGGCGGGGGTCCTACAATGAGCAGTTCTTC.

The chain is built from TRBV6-1 and TRBJ2-1; 7 bases fit TRBD2. Germline V lookup: CDR1 MNHNS, CDR2 SASEGT. The CDR3 has 15 amino acids. V shed 5 bases, J shed 2 bases, and the junction held 6 bases outside the gene matches. The CDR3 DNA is TGTGCCAGCAGTCCGACTAGCCCCACCTACAATGAGCAGTTCTTC. Translating it yields CASSPTSPTYNEQFF.

This clone was counted only a few times. V usage is TRBV4-2 and J usage is TRBJ1-1, with D hard to call. The germline V gene encodes CDR1 LGHNA and CDR2 YNFKEQ. This CDR3 region has 13 residues. Trimming shortened V by 4 bases and J by 1 base, and 7 bases separated the two germline ends. CDR3 bases: TGTGCCAGCAGCCCCATCGGGAACACTGAAGCTTTCTTT. It yields the protein CASSPIGNTEAFF.

The V call is TRBV7-2, the J call TRBJ2-7; 9 bases align to TRBD2. The CDR3 is 17 residues long. CDR1 and CDR2 (germline): SGHTA, FQGNSA. V shed 4 bases and J 0 bases; nucleotides not matched to a gene: 10. The CDR3, as DNA: TGTGCCAGCAGCTGGCGGCTAGCGGGGCTAAGCTCCTACGAGCAGTACTTC. It translates to CASSWRLAGLSSYEQYF.

The chain recombines TRBV5-4 with TRBJ1-1; a possible D gene is TRBD1 (5 bases). The V end was cut by 4 bases, the J end by 0 bases, with 16 bases between. The CDR3 spans 16 residues. Germline loops: CDR1 SGHNT, CDR2 YYREEE (reference sequence). The CDR3 sequence is CASSMELTALNTEAFF. The CDR3 DNA reads as TGTGCCAGCAGCATGGAACTGACAGCTCTGAACACTGAAGCTTTCTTT.

The CDR3 loop reads CASSITGGRTGELFF. In nucleotides, the CDR3 is TGTGCCAGCAGCATAACAGGGGGACGGACCGGGGAGCTGTTTTTT. The chain is built from TRBV5-4 and TRBJ2-2; the match to TRBD1 covers 8 bases. Germline values: CDR1 SGHNT, CDR2 YYREEE (reference sequence). The V gene end was trimmed by 4 bases and the J gene end by 5 bases; junction bases not matched to a gene: 7. This CDR3 comprises 15 residues.

This clone occurred once. This chain uses TRBV27 with TRBJ1-4; 7 bases map to TRBD1. The CDR3 runs 15 residues. Trimming took 1 base from V and 7 from J; bases not matched to a gene: 6. Germline loops: CDR1 MNHEY, CDR2 SMNVEV (reference sequence). The CDR3 DNA reads as TGTGCCAGCAGTTTATGGGACAGTTCACCTGAAAAACTGTTTTTT. As protein: CASSLWDSSPEKLFF. Drawing the rest from reference TRBV27 and TRBJ1-4, the complete variable domain is EAQVTQNPRYLITVTGKKLTVTCSQNMNHEYMSWYRQDPGLGLRQIYYSMNVEVTDKGDVPEGYKVSRKEKRNFPLILESPSPNQTSLYFCASSLWDSSPEKLFFGSGTQLSVL.

The chain employs TRBV19 and TRBJ1-5; D not certain. The V end lost 3 bases, the J end lost 12 bases, and 18 bases lay between the germline ends. This CDR3 spans 14 amino acids. Germline values: CDR1 LNHDA, CDR2 SQIVND (reference sequence). In nucleotides, the CDR3 is TGTGCCAGTAGTATCGGTCAGGCGCTCCAACTCCAGCATTTT. Its translation is CASSIGQALQLQHF.

The chain is built from TRBV5-4 and TRBJ2-3; TRBD1 might be the D (5 bases). Germline values: CDR1 SGHNT, CDR2 YYREEE (reference sequence). V was trimmed by 5 bases and J by 2 bases, leaving 9 bases between them. The CDR3 length is 13 residues. The CDR3 DNA is TGTGCCAGCAGGCAGGGCCCCACAGATACGCAGTATTTT. Its translation: CASRQGPTDTQYF.